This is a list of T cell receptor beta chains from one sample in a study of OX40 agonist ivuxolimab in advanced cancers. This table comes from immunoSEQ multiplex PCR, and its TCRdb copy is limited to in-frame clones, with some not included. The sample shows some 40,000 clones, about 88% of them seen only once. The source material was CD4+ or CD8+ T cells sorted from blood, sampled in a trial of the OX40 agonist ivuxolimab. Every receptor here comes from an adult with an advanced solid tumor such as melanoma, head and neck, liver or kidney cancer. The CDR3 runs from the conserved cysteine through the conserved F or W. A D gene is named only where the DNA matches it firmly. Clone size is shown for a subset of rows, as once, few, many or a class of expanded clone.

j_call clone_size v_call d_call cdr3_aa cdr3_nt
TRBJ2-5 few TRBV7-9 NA CASSHDGVETQYF TGTGCCAGCAGCCATGACGGGGTAGAGACCCAGTACTTC
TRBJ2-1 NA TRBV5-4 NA CASSLTDNEQFF TGTGCCAGCAGCTTAACAGACAATGAGCAGTTCTTC
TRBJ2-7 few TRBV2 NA CASSARSYEQYF TGTGCCAGCAGTGCCAGGTCCTACGAGCAGTACTTC
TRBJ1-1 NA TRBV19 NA CASRERTAPNTEAFF TGTGCCAGTAGGGAACGGACGGCTCCGAACACTGAAGCTTTCTTT
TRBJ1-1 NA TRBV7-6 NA CASSEGQNTEAFF TGTGCCAGCAGCGAGGGACAGAACACTGAAGCTTTCTTT
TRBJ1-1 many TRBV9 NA CASSVDWNTEAFF TGTGCCAGCAGCGTAGACTGGAACACTGAAGCTTTCTTT
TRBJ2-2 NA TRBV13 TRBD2 CASSLATEGLAGVGGELFF TGTGCCAGCAGCTTAGCCACAGAGGGCCTAGCGGGAGTCGGCGGGGAGCTGTTTTTT
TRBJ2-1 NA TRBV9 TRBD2 CASSDGLAFNEQFF TGTGCCAGCAGCGACGGACTAGCTTTCAATGAGCAGTTCTTC
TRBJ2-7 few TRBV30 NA CAWSPSDYEQYF TGTGCCTGGAGTCCTAGCGATTACGAGCAGTACTTC
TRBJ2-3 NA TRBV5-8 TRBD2 CASSLGLAGGDTQYF TGTGCCAGCAGCTTGGGGCTAGCGGGAGGAGATACGCAGTATTTT
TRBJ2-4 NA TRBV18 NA CASSPLTPNIQYF TGTGCCAGCTCACCCCTGACCCCTAACATTCAGTACTTC